The rows below give T cell receptor beta chains drawn from one sample of a study of cytomegalovirus exposure and HLA in healthy donors. This table comes from immunoSEQ multiplex PCR, and its TCRdb copy is limited to in-frame clones, with some not included. The repertoire has roughly 200,000 clones, approximately 80% of them found once; the top ten carry more than 0.5%. Sequencing was carried out using PBMCs. The receptors originated from a woman in her 40s in good health and CMV-seronegative. Each CDR3 is given with its conserved first and last residue. The order of the fields is D gene, V gene, clone size, J gene, CDR3 protein, CDR3 DNA. A D gene is named only where the DNA matches it firmly. Size tells how often a clone was seen (once, few, many) or the class of an expanded clone, and some rows leave it out.

>.|TRBV29-1|.|TRBJ2-2
CSGKKLNTGELFF
TGCAGCGGCAAAAAGCTTAACACCGGGGAGCTGTTTTTT
>TRBD1|TRBV28|.|TRBJ2-3
CASSFRDREAVETQYF
TGTGCCAGCAGTTTCCGGGACAGGGAGGCAGTGGAGACGCAGTATTTT
>.|TRBV19|.|TRBJ1-1
CASSIRDRYTEAFF
TGTGCCAGTAGTATCCGAGACAGGTACACTGAAGCTTTCTTT
>.|TRBV19|.|TRBJ2-7
CASRERDTSSYEQYF
TGTGCCAGTAGGGAACGGGACACCAGCTCCTACGAGCAGTACTTC
>TRBD1|TRBV29-1|.|TRBJ2-7
CSVRGTGEFDEQYF
TGCAGCGTCCGGGGGACAGGTGAATTCGACGAGCAGTACTTC
>.|TRBV5-4|.|TRBJ2-7
CASSFRDYEQYF
TGTGCCAGCAGCTTTAGAGACTACGAGCAGTACTTC
>TRBD2|TRBV6-5|.|TRBJ2-1
CASRKSLAGFEFF
TGTGCCAGCAGAAAGAGCCTAGCGGGTTTCGAGTTCTTC
>.|TRBV12-5|.|TRBJ1-1
CASGLSRAVYTEAFF
TGTGCTAGTGGTTTGTCCCGAGCCGTGTACACTGAAGCTTTCTTT
>.|TRBV10-3|.|TRBJ2-3
CAIRTGLSTDTQYF
TGTGCCATCAGAACGGGGTTAAGCACAGATACGCAGTATTTT
>.|TRBV6-6|.|TRBJ1-5
CASSYLNRRPNQPQHF
TGTGCCAGCAGTTACTTGAACAGGAGACCCAATCAGCCCCAGCATTTT
>TRBD1|TRBV4-2|.|TRBJ1-2
CASSQGTGGGYGYTF
TGTGCCAGCAGCCAGGGGACAGGGGGCGGATATGGCTACACCTTC
>TRBD2|TRBV28|once|TRBJ2-3
CASSLIPAGAPRYF
TGTGCCAGCAGTTTAATTCCAGCGGGGGCCCCCCGGTATTTT
>.|TRBV19|few|TRBJ2-3
CASSIVRTSTDTQYF
TGTGCCAGTAGTATAGTCCGGACTAGCACAGATACGCAGTATTTT
>TRBD1|TRBV6-1|few|TRBJ1-5
CASSTTGGSQPQHF
TGTGCCAGCAGTACTACAGGGGGTAGTCAGCCCCAGCATTTT
>TRBD2|TRBV30|.|TRBJ2-1
CAWSGLAGAGVYNEQFF
TGTGCCTGGAGCGGACTAGCGGGGGCCGGGGTTTACAATGAGCAGTTCTTC
>TRBD1|TRBV11-1|.|TRBJ2-6
CASSFHRGLAGANVLTF
TGTGCCAGCAGCTTCCACAGGGGGCTGGCTGGGGCCAACGTCCTGACTTTC
>TRBD2|TRBV30|.|TRBJ2-7
CAWSSGTGYEQYF
TGTGCCTGGAGCAGCGGGACGGGCTACGAGCAGTACTTC
>.|TRBV6-5|once|TRBJ2-1
CASSYSRSEQFF
TGTGCCAGCAGTTACTCGAGAAGTGAGCAGTTCTTC
>.|TRBV7-8|.|TRBJ2-2
CASSAPLPGELFF
TGTGCCAGCAGCGCCCCACTCCCCGGGGAGCTGTTTTTT
>.|TRBV18|.|TRBJ2-2
CASSPTSTGELFF
TGTGCCAGCTCCCCTACCTCCACCGGGGAGCTGTTTTTT
>TRBD1|TRBV6-5|.|TRBJ2-2
CASNLGQGNAGELFF
TGTGCCAGCAACCTAGGACAGGGTAACGCCGGGGAGCTGTTTTTT
>TRBD1|TRBV28|.|TRBJ2-5
CASTGQRSPQETQYF
TGTGCCAGCACGGGACAGCGAAGCCCCCAAGAGACCCAGTACTTC
>.|TRBV5-4|few|TRBJ1-1
CASSSPNEDTEAFF
TGTGCCAGCAGCTCCCCAAACGAGGACACTGAAGCTTTCTTT
>.|TRBV6-1|few|TRBJ1-4
CASSAPGWSDEKLFF
TGTGCCAGCAGTGCCCCAGGTTGGTCGGATGAAAAACTGTTTTTT
>.|TRBV7-9|few|TRBJ1-1
CASSLPGTTAFF
TGTGCCAGCAGCTTACCGGGAACCACGGCTTTCTTT